One sample yielded the 17 T cell receptor beta chains listed below, sequenced in a study of technical replicates of blood from a handful of donors. The method was immunoSEQ multiplex PCR; TCRdb's version includes in-frame clones alone and lacks a portion of them. The table records roughly 87,000 clones, roughly 94% of them present only once. Sequencing was done on a sample of T cells isolated from PBMCs. The source is a human donor in good health.

The CDR3 spells CASSLLSNQPQHF. DNA for the CDR3: TGTGCCAGCAGTTTACTAAGCAATCAGCCCCAGCATTTT. This sequence joins TRBV27 and TRBJ1-5, with D hard to call. Trimming left V 2 bases short and J 1 base short, with 3 bases between. This CDR3 contains 13 residues. Germline V gene data show CDR1 as MNHEY and CDR2 as SMNVEV (reference sequence).

The V gene is TRBV9, the J gene TRBJ1-5; D remains ambiguous. The CDR3 contains 14 residues. V was clipped by 0 bases and J by 6 bases, with 10 bases between them. Germline V gene sequence: CDR1 SGDLS, CDR2 YYNGEE. The CDR3 DNA reads as TGTGCCAGCAGCGTAGATGGGTCAGGTCAGCCCCAGCATTTT. Its translation: CASSVDGSGQPQHF. The whole variable domain, remainder taken from reference TRBV9 and TRBJ1-5, is DSGVTQTPKHLITATGQRVTLRCSPRSGDLSVYWYQQSLDQGLQFLIQYYNGEERAKGNILERFSAQQFPDLHSELNLSSLELGDSALYFCASSVDGSGQPQHFGDGTRLSIL.

The chain couples TRBV14 to TRBJ1-1, with D uncertain. The CDR3 covers 16 residues. The V and J ends lost 1 base and 5 bases respectively, with 17 bases between them. Germline values: CDR1 SGHDN, CDR2 FVKESK. As DNA, the CDR3 is TGTGCCAGCAGCCAAGCCGAGGGCTCTAGGTGGACTGAAGCTTTCTTT. Protein: CASSQAEGSRWTEAFF.

V and J are TRBV2 and TRBJ2-1; 8 positions agree with TRBD1. Germline V gene sequence: CDR1 SNHLY, CDR2 FYNNEI. The CDR3 length is 14 residues. With V trimmed by 2 bases and J by 6 bases, 3 bases remained unmatched. CDR3 nucleotides: TGTGCCAGCAGTGAACAGGGGGCTAGCAATGAGCAGTTCTTC. This sequence encodes CASSEQGASNEQFF.

DNA for the CDR3: TGTGCCAGCAGTCTGGCGGGAATTGGGAACTATGGCTACACCTTC. Translated, it gives CASSLAGIGNYGYTF. The V and J genes are TRBV27 and TRBJ1-2; D not certain. This CDR3 region has 15 residues. V was pared by 5 bases and J by 2 bases, with 15 bases between. In germline, CDR1 is MNHEY, CDR2 SMNVEV (reference sequence).

Comment on this clone: One end of the junction does not line up with germline, which may come from a read error. The chain is built from TRBV9 and TRBJ2-1; 8 positions agree with TRBD2. Germline V gene data show CDR1 as SGDLS and CDR2 as YYNGEE. The CDR3 covers 12 residues. In nucleotides, the CDR3 is TGTGCCAGCAGCGCAGCACTCGCGGGAGGAGTCTTC. Residues: CASSAALAGGVF.

The CDR3 is CASSFGLAGWSDIQYF. The CDR3 nucleotides are TGTGCCAGCAGCTTCGGACTAGCGGGGTGGTCGGACATTCAGTACTTC. The genes are TRBV7-8 and TRBJ2-4, with TRBD2 identical over 12 bases. Trimming took 3 bases from V and 8 from J; bases not matched to a gene: 8. The germline gives CDR1 SGHVS, CDR2 FQNEAQ. The CDR3 consists of 16 residues.

V gene TRBV15 combines with J gene TRBJ1-4, with no clear D. The germline V gene has CDR1 LNHNV and CDR2 YYDKDF (reference sequence). V dropped 0 bases and J dropped 4 bases, with 18 bases sitting between them. CDR3 length: 18 residues. In nucleotides, the CDR3 is TGTGCCACCAGCAGAGATCTCGTACGACCGACTAATAATGAAAAACTGTTTTTT. It translates to CATSRDLVRPTNNEKLFF. Complete variable domain (other parts from reference TRBV15 and TRBJ1-4): DAMVIQNPRYQVTQFGKPVTLSCSQTLNHNVMYWYQQKSSQAPKLLFHYYDKDFNNEADTPDNFQSRRPNTSFCFLDIRSPGLGDTAMYLCATSRDLVRPTNNEKLFFGSGTQLSVL.

The chain couples TRBV7-2 to TRBJ1-5; 8 positions match TRBD1. The CDR3 is 16 amino acids. Germline trimming cut 5 bases from V and 3 bases from J; bases unmatched to any gene: 9. Germline CDR1 is SGHTA and CDR2 is FQGNSA. CDR3 in amino acids: CASSPNAGGNNQPQHF. DNA of the CDR3: TGTGCCAGCAGCCCCAACGCAGGGGGCAACAATCAGCCCCAGCATTTT.

V and J are TRBV7-9 and TRBJ2-1; a weak D match, TRBD1 (6 bases). This CDR3 has 13 residues. The V end lost 8 bases, the J end lost 6 bases, and 14 bases lay between the germline ends. Per the germline V gene, CDR1 is SEHNR and CDR2 is FQNEAQ (reference sequence). CDR3 in DNA: TGTGCCAGCTCCTTGGGGGCGGTCAATGAGCAGTTCTTC. Translated, it gives CASSLGAVNEQFF.

The genes are TRBV5-1 and TRBJ2-1; 10 positions match TRBD2. The CDR3 totals 16 residues. CDR1 is SGHRS, CDR2 YFSETQ, per germline. Unmatched junction bases numbered 6, after V lost 4 bases and J lost 2 bases. The CDR3: CASSASSGGPYNEQFF. The CDR3 nucleotides are TGCGCCAGCAGCGCGTCTAGCGGGGGCCCCTACAATGAGCAGTTCTTC.

The rearrangement links TRBV28 to TRBJ2-7; 7 positions agree with TRBD1. Germline values: CDR1 MDHEN, CDR2 SYDVKM. This CDR3 comprises 15 residues. With V trimmed by 8 bases and J by 3 bases, 13 bases remained unmatched. The CDR3 sequence is CASQVGTAFDYEQYF. The CDR3 DNA sequence: TGTGCCAGCCAGGTTGGGACAGCCTTTGACTACGAGCAGTACTTC.

The chain couples TRBV25-1 to TRBJ2-3; D unresolved. Deletions cut 3 bases from V and 2 bases from J, with 9 bases between. Germline assignment: CDR1 MGHDK and CDR2 SYGVNS. This CDR3 spans 14 amino acids. CDR3 nucleotides: TGTGCCAGCAGTGACCCTTTACACACAGATACGCAGTATTTT. It encodes CASSDPLHTDTQYF. The variable domain in full, completed from reference TRBV25-1 and TRBJ2-3, reads EADIYQTPRYLVIGTGKKITLECSQTMGHDKMYWYQQDPGMELHLIHYSYGVNSTEKGDLSSESTVSRIRTEHFPLTLESARPSHTSQYLCASSDPLHTDTQYFGPGTRLTVL.

The gene calls are TRBV6-1 and TRBJ1-2; D ambiguous. The CDR3 contains 14 residues. Germline V lookup: CDR1 MNHNS, CDR2 SASEGT. V lost 1 base, J lost 5 bases, and 11 bases lay in between. CDR3 sequence: CASSEVPGKYGYTF. Here the CDR3 DNA reads TGTGCCAGCAGTGAAGTGCCGGGGAAATATGGCTACACCTTC.

The chain links TRBV5-1 to TRBJ1-1; D may be TRBD1 (6 bases). CDR3 length equals 14 residues. The ends were cut back, 4 bases at V and 2 bases at J, with 12 bases in the middle. Germline lookup yields CDR1 SGHRS and CDR2 YFSETQ. This CDR3 reads CASSVQGLNTEAFF. CDR3 bases: TGCGCCAGCAGCGTTCAGGGGCTAAACACTGAAGCTTTCTTT.

The chain employs TRBV29-1 and TRBJ1-2; 9 bases line up with TRBD1. The germline gives CDR1 SQVTM, CDR2 ANQGSEA. The CDR3 is 16 residues long. With 0 bases clipped from V and 4 bases from J, the junction kept 9 bases outside the gene matches. As DNA, the CDR3 is TGCAGCGTTGAAGAGGCACCGGGACAGGGCGTCTATGGCTACACCTTC. This sequence encodes CSVEEAPGQGVYGYTF.

This chain connects TRBV4-1 to TRBJ1-2; the D gene is possibly TRBD1 (5 bases). Germline values: CDR1 MGHRA, CDR2 YSYEKL. The V gene lost 3 bases and the J gene lost 9 bases, with 14 bases spanning the gap. CDR3 length: 13 amino acids. The CDR3 DNA is TGCGCCAGCAGCCAGTTCTGGGGCGGGAGCTACACCTTC. It is translated as CASSQFWGGSYTF.